This entry lists 22 T cell receptor beta chains sequenced from one sample in a study of Ad26.COV2.S vaccination and SARS-CoV-2 variants. Only in-frame clones appear in the TCRdb table, and some are missing; sequencing was by immunoSEQ multiplex PCR. The sample lists 350,000 to 500,000 clones; about 90% were seen once. As to treatment: 19 received Ad26.COV2.S at low or high dose, single or two shots; about 5 received placebo; per-sample allocation not given. Following the first vaccine or placebo injection, samples were taken on day 63. The source material was peripheral blood, sampled in a trial of Ad26.COV2.S vaccine versus placebo. The receptors here all came from a person aged 18-65 years who received the Ad26.COV2.S COVID-19 vaccine or a placebo.

The gene calls are TRBV4-3 and TRBJ1-1; D may be TRBD1 (5 bases). CDR1 is LGHNA and CDR2 is YSLEER in the germline V gene. This CDR3 comprises 13 residues. V shed 0 bases and J shed 11 bases, with 13 bases lying between them. As DNA, the CDR3 is TGCGCCAGCAGCCAAGATCGGGGGGGGAATGCTTTCTTT. It encodes CASSQDRGGNAFF.

This chain links TRBV11-3 with TRBJ2-7, with D hard to call. The V gene lost 1 base and the J gene lost 5 bases, with 9 bases spanning the gap. Germline CDR1 is SGHNT and CDR2 is YENEEA. CDR3 length: 13 amino acids. The CDR3 spells CASSLVPWDEQYF. The CDR3 DNA is TGTGCCAGCAGCTTAGTGCCTTGGGACGAGCAGTACTTC.

V and J are TRBV19 and TRBJ1-2, with 7 bases identical to TRBD1. V shed 2 bases and J 7 bases; nucleotides not matched to a gene: 7. CDR1 and CDR2 (germline): LNHDA, SQIVND (reference sequence). The CDR3 covers 14 residues. In DNA, the CDR3 is TGTGCCAGTAGTATAAGGGGGCGCGCCGTTGGCTACACCTTC. Residues: CASSIRGRAVGYTF.

The chain uses TRBV10-3 and TRBJ2-1; 7 nucleotides match TRBD2. The CDR3 sequence is 15 residues long. V trimming: 4 bases; J trimming: 0 bases; junction bases outside the gene matches: 3. In germline, CDR1 is ENHRY, CDR2 SYGVKD. CDR3 coding DNA: TGTGCCATCAGTGCCGGGGGGAGCTCCTACAATGAGCAGTTCTTC. Translation gives CAISAGGSSYNEQFF.

The V call is TRBV13, the J call TRBJ2-3; D not certain. Germline V gives CDR1 PRHDT, CDR2 FYEKMQ (reference sequence). The CDR3 sequence is 11 residues long. Trimming took off 3 bases at V and 2 bases at J, with 0 bases between the two ends. The CDR3 bases are TGTGCCAGCAGCTTCACAGATACGCAGTATTTT. It translates to CASSFTDTQYF.

V is TRBV7-6 and J is TRBJ2-7; TRBD2 agrees at 9 bases. V lost 6 bases to trimming and J lost 3 bases; unmatched junction nucleotides: 9. The CDR3 covers 15 residues. Germline CDR1 SGHVS, CDR2 FNYEAQ. CDR3 loop: CASSSSGNTNYEQYF. The CDR3, as DNA: TGTGCCAGCAGTTCTAGCGGGAACACTAACTACGAGCAGTACTTC.

CDR3 loop: CASSIDGRGEAFF. In DNA, the CDR3 is TGTGCCAGTAGTATAGATGGCAGGGGAGAAGCTTTCTTT. V and J are TRBV19 and TRBJ1-1; D is possibly TRBD1 (6 bases). CDR1 is LNHDA and CDR2 is SQIVND in the germline V gene (reference sequence). CDR3 length: 13 residues. Trimming left V 0 bases short and J 8 bases short, with 10 bases between.

This clone was observed a handful of times. The J gene is TRBJ2-7, the V gene TRBV10-3; either TRBD1 or TRBD2 may fit D (5 bases each). Trimming shortened V by 3 bases and J by 4 bases, and 16 bases separated the two germline ends. This CDR3 is built from 15 residues. Germline CDR1 and CDR2: ENHRY and SYGVKD. The CDR3 DNA sequence: TGTGCCATCAGTGAACGGAGGCTAGGGGTATACGAGCAGTACTTC. It translates to CAISERRLGVYEQYF.

V is TRBV4-3 and J is TRBJ1-2; TRBD1 agrees at 7 bases. Germline CDR1 reads LGHNA; CDR2 reads YSLEER. CDR3 length: 15 residues. The J segment lost 0 bases and the V segment lost 3 bases, leaving 4 bases of the junction unmatched. The DNA of the CDR3 is TGCGCCAGCAGCCACGGACAGGAAGCTAACTATGGCTACACCTTC. This encodes CASSHGQEANYGYTF.

V gene TRBV6-5 combines with J gene TRBJ2-7; 11 bases are shared with TRBD2. V dropped 6 bases and J dropped 2; count of bases not matched to a gene: 6. This CDR3 region has 15 residues. Germline CDR1 and CDR2: MNHEY and SVGAGI. The CDR3 DNA follows: TGTGCCAGCAGCCTGACTAGCGGGATGGCCTACGAGCAGTACTTC. This encodes CASSLTSGMAYEQYF.

The chain employs TRBV28 and TRBJ1-1, with TRBD1 as a possible D gene (5 bases). The CDR3 sequence is 16 residues long. V lost 2 bases and J lost 0, with 13 bases in between. Germline V gives CDR1 MDHEN, CDR2 SYDVKM. CDR3 sequence: CASSLGGGTVNTEAFF. The CDR3 nucleotides read TGTGCCAGCAGTTTAGGTGGGGGGACGGTGAACACTGAAGCTTTCTTT.

V gene TRBV28 combines with J gene TRBJ1-3; 9 nucleotides line up with TRBD1. The CDR3 has 19 amino acids. After removal of 5 bases from V and 0 bases from J, the junction contained 14 bases not matched to a gene. From germline, CDR1 is MDHEN and CDR2 SYDVKM. The CDR3 DNA is TGTGCCAGCAGTCCGCCGGGACAGGGTTTCACGAGCTCTGGAAACACCATATATTTT. Translated: CASSPPGQGFTSSGNTIYF.

The gene calls are TRBV5-1 and TRBJ2-2; no clear D. CDR3 length: 12 amino acids. Trimming took off 2 bases at V and 7 bases at J, with 6 bases between the two ends. Per germline, CDR1 SGHRS and CDR2 YFSETQ. CDR3 loop: CASSFLGGELFF. The CDR3 DNA follows: TGCGCCAGCAGCTTTTTAGGCGGGGAGCTGTTTTTT.

The V and J genes are TRBV19 and TRBJ1-1, with D perhaps TRBD1 (5 bases). Germline V gene lookup returns CDR1 LNHDA and CDR2 SQIVND (reference sequence). The ends were cut back, 5 bases at V and 0 bases at J, with 10 bases in the middle. This CDR3 comprises 14 residues. The CDR3, as DNA: TGTGCCAGTAGTCCACAGGAATTGAACACTGAAGCTTTCTTT. Translated: CASSPQELNTEAFF. The complete variable domain, with remaining parts taken from reference TRBV19 and TRBJ1-1, reads DGGITQSPKYLFRKEGQNVTLSCEQNLNHDAMYWYRQDPGQGLRLIYYSQIVNDFQKGDIAEGYSVSREKKESFPLTVTSAQKNPTAFYLCASSPQELNTEAFFGQGTRLTVV.

The chain carries TRBV3-1 (or the pseudogene TRBV3-2) and TRBJ2-5; unclear D gene. The CDR3 is 16 amino acids. Trimming stripped 0 bases from V and 4 bases from J, with 15 bases between. CDR1 LGHDT and CDR2 YNNKEL come from the germline V gene (reference sequence). CDR3 sequence reads: CASSQDLVGPRETQYF. The CDR3 nucleotides are TGTGCCAGCAGCCAAGATCTCGTGGGTCCCCGAGAGACCCAGTACTTC.

The chain employs TRBV5-5 and TRBJ1-1; 9 nucleotides match TRBD1. Germline CDR1 reads SGHKS; CDR2 reads YYEKEE (reference sequence). This CDR3 region has 15 residues. The J segment lost 1 base and the V segment lost 4 bases, leaving 5 bases of the junction unmatched. For the CDR3, the DNA is TGTGCCAGCAGCCCCTGGACAGGGGAGAACACTGAAGCTTTCTTT. Translated, it gives CASSPWTGENTEAFF.

The CDR3 DNA reads as TGTGCCAGCAGCCATAGCGGGAGTGCCTACAATGAGCAGTTCTTC. It yields the protein CASSHSGSAYNEQFF. The rearrangement uses TRBV5-4 and TRBJ2-1; 9 nucleotides line up with TRBD2. The germline gives CDR1 SGHNT, CDR2 YYREEE (reference sequence). The V segment lost 4 bases and the J segment 2 bases; nucleotides outside the gene matches: 4. The CDR3 is 15 amino acids.

This rearrangement joins TRBV28 to TRBJ2-1; 11 nucleotides align to TRBD2. The CDR3 is made up of 20 amino acids. The germline V gene encodes CDR1 MDHEN and CDR2 SYDVKM. Unmatched junction bases numbered 17, after V lost 7 bases and J lost 0 bases. The CDR3 spells CASIPRGGLAVAFSYNEQFF. The DNA for the CDR3 is TGTGCCAGCATCCCCAGGGGGGGACTAGCGGTCGCCTTCTCCTACAATGAGCAGTTCTTC.

This clone was observed a few times. The chain links TRBV28 to TRBJ1-5, with D possibly TRBD1 on 5 matching bases. Between the trimmed V and J ends, which lost 3 bases and 3 bases, there was a span of 12 bases. This CDR3 spans 15 amino acids. Germline-derived CDR1 and CDR2 are MDHEN and SYDVKM. CDR3 DNA sequence: TGTGCCAGCAGTTTTTGGGGCAGGTACAATCAGCCCCAGCATTTT. This sequence encodes CASSFWGRYNQPQHF.

This clone was detected only once. J is TRBJ2-3 and V is TRBV7-8; TRBD2 might be the D (6 bases). This CDR3 is built from 17 residues. Trimming removed 3 bases at V and 4 bases at J, with 20 bases between. From germline, CDR1 is SGHVS and CDR2 FQNEAQ. The CDR3 protein is CASSFRSERRGPDTQYF. Written as DNA, the CDR3 is TGTGCCAGCAGCTTCAGGTCCGAGCGGCGGGGTCCAGATACGCAGTATTTT.

The rearrangement uses TRBV6-5 and TRBJ2-2; 10 bases line up with TRBD2. Trimming removed 6 bases from V and 1 base from J; junction bases left unmatched: 2. Germline V CDR1 and CDR2: MNHEY, SVGAGI. This CDR3 is 15 amino acids long. The chain's CDR3 is CASSRTSGNTGELFF. Here the CDR3 DNA reads TGTGCCAGCAGCCGGACTAGCGGGAACACCGGGGAGCTGTTTTTT.

The rearrangement uses TRBV2 and TRBJ1-1, with unresolved D. This CDR3 is 12 amino acids long. Trimming took 6 bases from V and 5 from J, leaving 10 bases between them. Per the germline V gene, CDR1 is SNHLY and CDR2 is FYNNEI. The DNA of the CDR3 is TGTGCCAGCAGGTTGGACGAAACTGAAGCTTTCTTT. The encoded protein is CASRLDETEAFF.